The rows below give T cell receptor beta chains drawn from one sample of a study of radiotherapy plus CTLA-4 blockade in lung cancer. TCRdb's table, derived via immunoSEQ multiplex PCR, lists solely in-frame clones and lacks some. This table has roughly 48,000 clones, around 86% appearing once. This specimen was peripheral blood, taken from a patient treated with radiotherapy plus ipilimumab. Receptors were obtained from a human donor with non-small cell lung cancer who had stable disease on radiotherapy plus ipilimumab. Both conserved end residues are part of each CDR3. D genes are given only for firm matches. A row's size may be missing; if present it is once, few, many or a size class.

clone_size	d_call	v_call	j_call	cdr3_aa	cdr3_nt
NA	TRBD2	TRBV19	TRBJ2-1	CASSISGGYYNEQFF	TGTGCCAGTAGTATCAGCGGGGGATATTACAATGAGCAGTTCTTC
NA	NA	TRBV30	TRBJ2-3	CAWSGGESLRTDTQYF	TGTGCCTGGAGTGGGGGGGAGTCGCTTCGCACAGATACGCAGTATTTT
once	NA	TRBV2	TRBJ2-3	CASSAEPLVGTDTQYF	TGTGCCAGCAGTGCCGAACCCCTAGTTGGCACAGATACGCAGTATTTT
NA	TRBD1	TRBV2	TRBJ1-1	CASSGDRGVLNTEAFF	TGTGCCAGCAGTGGAGACAGGGGCGTTTTGAACACTGAAGCTTTCTTT
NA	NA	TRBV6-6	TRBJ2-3	CASSLRDTNTDAQYF	TGTGCCAGCTCCCTCCGGGACACAAACACAGATGCGCAGTATTTT
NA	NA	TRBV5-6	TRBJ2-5	CASSLRATGKGTQYF	TGTGCCAGCAGCCTGCGGGCCACGGGGAAGGGGACCCAGTACTTC
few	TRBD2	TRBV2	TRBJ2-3	CASSGGRASRQYF	TGTGCCAGCAGTGGCGGGAGGGCCTCACGGCAGTATTTT
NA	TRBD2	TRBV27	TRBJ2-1	CASSLLGRDAGGLAVSSYNEQFF	TGTGCCAGCAGTTTATTAGGCAGGGACGCTGGGGGTCTAGCGGTCTCCTCCTACAATGAGCAGTTCTTC
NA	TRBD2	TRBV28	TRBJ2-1	CASSPGLAGRSEQFF	TGTGCCAGCAGTCCGGGACTAGCGGGACGGAGTGAGCAGTTCTTC
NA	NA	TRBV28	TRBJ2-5	CASRLGHVQETQYF	TGTGCCAGCAGATTGGGACATGTCCAAGAGACCCAGTACTTC
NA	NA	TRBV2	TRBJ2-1	CASTPQASSYNEQFF	TGTGCCAGCACTCCTCAGGCGAGCTCCTACAATGAGCAGTTCTTC
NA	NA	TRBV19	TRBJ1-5	CASSTPRGGQPQHF	TGTGCCAGTAGTACCCCCAGGGGTGGGCAGCCCCAGCATTTT
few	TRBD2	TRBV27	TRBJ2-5	CASSSLAGGGETQYF	TGTGCCAGCAGTTCTTTAGCGGGAGGGGGAGAGACCCAGTACTTC
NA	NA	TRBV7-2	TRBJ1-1	CASSRSQGNTEAFF	TGTGCCAGCAGCCGCTCACAGGGGAACACTGAAGCTTTCTTT
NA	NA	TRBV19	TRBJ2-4	CASSNRDLGVNIQYF	TGTGCCAGTAGTAACAGGGATCTGGGGGTAAACATTCAGTACTTC
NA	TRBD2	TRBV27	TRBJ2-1	CASSWGLATDNEQFF	TGTGCCAGCAGTTGGGGACTAGCGACCGACAATGAGCAGTTCTTC
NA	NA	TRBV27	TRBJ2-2	CASSPTSYTGELFF	TGTGCCAGCAGTCCTACTAGTTACACCGGGGAGCTGTTTTTT
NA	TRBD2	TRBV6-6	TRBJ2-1	CASTPGGSSYNEQFF	TGTGCCAGCACCCCTGGCGGGAGCTCCTACAATGAGCAGTTCTTC
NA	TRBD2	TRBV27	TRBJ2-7	CASSLRGLAATYEQYF	TGTGCCAGCAGTTTAAGGGGACTAGCGGCCACCTACGAGCAGTACTTC
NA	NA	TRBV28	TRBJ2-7	CASSLSGLTYEQYF	TGTGCCAGCAGTTTGTCCGGGTTGACCTACGAGCAGTACTTC
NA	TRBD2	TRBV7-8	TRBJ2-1	CASSFGLDNEQFF	TGTGCCAGCAGCTTTGGACTAGACAATGAGCAGTTCTTC
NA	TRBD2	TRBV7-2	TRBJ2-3	CASSFDVSGRGTSDTQYF	TGTGCCAGCAGCTTCGACGTCAGCGGGAGGGGGACTTCAGATACGCAGTATTTT
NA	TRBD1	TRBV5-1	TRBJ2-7	CASSLTGTGVYEQYF	TGCGCCAGCAGCTTAACCGGGACAGGGGTCTACGAGCAGTACTTC
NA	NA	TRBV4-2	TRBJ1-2	CASSQGSGRTILNYGYTF	TGTGCCAGCAGCCAAGGTTCGGGACGGACTATACTTAACTATGGCTACACCTTC
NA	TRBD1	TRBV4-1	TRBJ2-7	CASSQPQGVGAVSSYEQYF	TGCGCCAGCAGCCAACCCCAGGGGGTAGGGGCCGTCTCCTCGTACGAGCAGTACTTC
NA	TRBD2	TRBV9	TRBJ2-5	CASSVAAGLRETQYF	TGTGCCAGCAGCGTAGCTGCGGGACTAAGGGAGACCCAGTACTTC
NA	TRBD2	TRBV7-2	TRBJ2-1	CASSSLAGGTYNEQFF	TGTGCCAGCAGCTCGCTAGCGGGGGGGACCTACAATGAGCAGTTCTTC
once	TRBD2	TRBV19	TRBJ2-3	CASSIGLAGGDTQYF	TGTGCCAGTAGTATAGGACTAGCGGGAGGGGATACGCAGTATTTT
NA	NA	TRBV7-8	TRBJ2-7	CASSLLALYEQYF	TGTGCCAGCAGCTTATTAGCGTTATACGAGCAGTACTTC
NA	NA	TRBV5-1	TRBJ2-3	CASSLDSRTDTQYF	TGCGCCAGCAGCTTGGACAGTAGGACAGATACGCAGTATTTT
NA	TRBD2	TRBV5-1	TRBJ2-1	CASSASGTSGRNEQFF	TGCGCCAGCAGCGCCTCCGGGACTAGCGGGAGAAATGAGCAGTTCTTC
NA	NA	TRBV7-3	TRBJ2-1	CASSSQAGKGGEQFF	TGTGCCAGCAGCTCTCAAGCGGGGAAAGGGGGTGAGCAGTTCTTC
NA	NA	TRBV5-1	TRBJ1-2	CASRPLTANYGYTF	TGCGCCAGCAGACCGTTGACAGCTAACTATGGCTACACCTTC
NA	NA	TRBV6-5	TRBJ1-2	CASSYISGRDGYTF	TGTGCCAGCAGCTACATATCAGGGAGGGATGGCTACACCTTC
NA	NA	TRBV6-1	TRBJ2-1	CASRTTATVYNEQFF	TGTGCCAGCAGGACCACCGCGACAGTTTACAATGAGCAGTTCTTC
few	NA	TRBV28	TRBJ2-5	CASSPPRRGKETQYF	TGTGCCAGCAGTCCCCCCCGAAGGGGGAAAGAGACCCAGTACTTC
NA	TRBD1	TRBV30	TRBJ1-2	CAFGQGEIDGYTF	TGTGCCTTCGGACAGGGGGAAATAGATGGCTACACCTTC
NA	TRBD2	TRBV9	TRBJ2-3	CASSERLAGGPVDTQYF	TGTGCCAGCAGCGAGAGACTAGCGGGAGGCCCTGTTGATACGCAGTATTTT